Reported below is one T cell receptor beta chain. Antigen unknown. This specimen comes from a study of cytomegalovirus exposure and HLA in healthy donors. Sequencing was performed with immunoSEQ multiplex PCR; in TCRdb, only in-frame clones are kept and a portion is missing. The sample records approximately 280,000 clones, just over 85% being singletons. Points from the study as a whole: Many donors carried some public TCRs, although rarity characterized most TCR sequences. In vitro confirmation showed three CMV-associated chains to be CMV antigen specific. It was found in a later analysis that first-cohort TCR clusters tended to co-occur in the approximately 120 validation repertoires. Associated with cytomegalovirus, according to the listing, were approximately 160 TCR beta chains.

The sample consisted of PBMCs. The sequence was obtained from a woman in her late teens or twenties in good health and CMV-seronegative.

The DNA of the CDR3 is TGTGCCAGCAGTTCCTTAGATGGGAACACTGAAGCTTTCTTT. The encoded protein is CASSSLDGNTEAFF. This chain joins TRBV6-5 and TRBJ1-1; D not resolved. V dropped 4 bases and J dropped 1 base, with 10 bases sitting between them. The germline gives CDR1 MNHEY, CDR2 SVGAGI. CDR3 length: 14 amino acids.